This T cell receptor (beta chain) was documented in a study of breast tumors, draining lymph nodes, adjacent tissues. Study-level results: Compared with basal-like, luminal-like tumors shared significantly more repertoire with nontumor tissue. Data fit most tumor T cells coming from lymph node, expanding in tumor.

TCRdb called the multiplex PCR reads again in MiXCR, with one record for every CDR3 protein. The sample has roughly 16,000 distinct CDR3 sequences, 40% to 65% seen once; the top ten hold roughly 15%. This clonotype has at least ten counts. What it recognizes is unknown. The germline gives CDR1 SGHTA, CDR2 FQGNSA. Trimming shortened V by 4 bases and J by 10 bases, and 12 bases separated the two germline ends. This CDR3 has 12 residues. Sequenced material: tumor-adjacent breast tissue. J is TRBJ2-3 and V is TRBV7-2; D unclear. The receptor was derived from a female donor with breast cancer. Some clones in this sample may be carry-over from other donors' samples. In nucleotides, the CDR3 is TGTGCCAGCAGCTCTAGTCATGATGCGCAGTATTTT. Amino acids: CASSSSHDAQYF. The full variable domain, with the rest looked up from reference TRBV7-2 and TRBJ2-3, is GAGVSQSPSNKVTEKGKDVELRCDPISGHTALYWYRQSLGQGLEFLIYFQGNSAPDKSGLPSDRFSAERTGGSVSTLTIQRTQQEDSAVYLCASSSSHDAQYFGPGTRLTVL.